These 19 T cell receptor beta chains came from one sample sequenced in a study of cytomegalovirus exposure and HLA in healthy donors. 13 Jbeta primers and 60 Vbeta primers were used for the PCR. The method was immunoSEQ multiplex PCR; TCRdb's version includes in-frame clones alone and lacks a portion of them. The sample contains approximately 100,000 clones, roughly 74% of which appear only once. Sample: PBMCs. The receptor set was obtained from a woman between 40 and 55 years old in good health and CMV-seronegative.

Turning to this clone: The junction shows a germline mismatch at one end, possibly a read error. The chain has TRBV7-9 and TRBJ2-3; D is unresolved. Germline V gene sequence: CDR1 SEHNR, CDR2 FQNEAQ (reference sequence). The CDR3 length is 13 residues. CDR3 sequence (DNA): TGTTCCAGCAGCTTTCCCCCCGACAATACGCAGTATTTT. This gives the protein CSSSFPPDNTQYF.

Concerning this clone itself: The junction departs from germline at one end; a sequencing error may be responsible. This rearrangement joins TRBV6-4 to TRBJ1-5; 8 nucleotides match TRBD1. Germline-derived CDR1 and CDR2 are MRHNA and SNTAGT. The CDR3 runs 14 residues. CDR3 residues: CASSYSGGRQPQHF. CDR3 DNA: TGTGCCAGCAGTTACTCAGGGGGCAGGCAGCCCCAGCATTTT.

The chain combines TRBV9 with TRBJ2-5; D call uncertain. The V gene's germline CDR1 is SGDLS and CDR2 YYNGEE. CDR3 length: 14 amino acids. With 0 bases removed from V and 5 bases from J, the gap between germline ends came to 11 bases. CDR3 nucleotide sequence: TGTGCCAGCAGCGTAGCAGGTCAATCGGAGACCCAGTACTTC. Its protein is CASSVAGQSETQYF. The full variable domain, completed using reference TRBV9 and TRBJ2-5, is DSGVTQTPKHLITATGQRVTLRCSPRSGDLSVYWYQQSLDQGLQFLIQYYNGEERAKGNILERFSAQQFPDLHSELNLSSLELGDSALYFCASSVAGQSETQYFGPGTRLLVL.

The chain uses TRBV27 and TRBJ2-7, with 15 bases aligning to TRBD2. CDR1 and CDR2 (germline): MNHEY, SMNVEV (reference sequence). This CDR3 contains 15 residues. Trimming at V came to 5 bases and at J to 5 bases, leaving 4 bases not matched to a gene. The CDR3, as DNA: TGTGCCAGCAGTCCCGGGACTAGCGGGAGGAACGAGCAGTACTTC. Encoded protein: CASSPGTSGRNEQYF.

This clone has a handful of counts. The chain employs TRBV4-3 and TRBJ2-5; 7 bases map to TRBD1. This CDR3 spans 15 amino acids. Unmatched junction bases numbered 2, after V lost 1 base and J lost 0 bases. Per germline, CDR1 LGHNA and CDR2 YSLEER. CDR3 sequence: CASSQGTGHQETQYF. The CDR3 DNA follows: TGCGCCAGCAGCCAAGGGACAGGCCACCAAGAGACCCAGTACTTC.

This clone has only a few counts. The V call is TRBV28, the J call TRBJ1-5; 11 nucleotides match TRBD1. The CDR3 is made up of 15 amino acids. The ends lost 6 bases at V and 5 bases at J; junction bases unmatched: 6. CDR1 and CDR2 from the germline V gene are MDHEN and SYDVKM. CDR3 nucleotides: TGTGCCAGCAGAGGGGGACAGGGGGGCGATCAGCCCCAGCATTTT. Protein sequence: CASRGGQGGDQPQHF.

The chain combines TRBV7-2 with TRBJ2-5; 11 nucleotides agree with TRBD2. J lost 1 base, V lost 0 bases, and 4 bases had no gene match. Per germline, CDR1 SGHTA and CDR2 FQGNSA. The length of the CDR3 is 17 residues. Here the CDR3 DNA reads TGTGCCAGCAGCTTAGCGCCTAGCGGGGGGTTCCAAGAGACCCAGTACTTC. This translates into CASSLAPSGGFQETQYF.

The chain couples TRBV4-3 to TRBJ2-7; no definite D call. CDR3 length: 14 residues. Germline CDR1 and CDR2: LGHNA and YSLEER. The V end was cut by 0 bases, the J end by 2 bases, with 8 bases between. This chain's CDR3 is CASSQDARTYEQYF. CDR3 DNA sequence: TGCGCCAGCAGCCAAGATGCTAGGACCTACGAGCAGTACTTC.

The chain couples TRBV7-6 to TRBJ2-5; 12 bases are shared with TRBD2. The CDR3 sequence is 17 residues long. With V trimmed by 3 bases and J by 1 base, 6 bases remained unmatched. Per the germline V gene, CDR1 is SGHVS and CDR2 is FNYEAQ. CDR3 bases: TGTGCCAGCAGCTTCCGACTAGCGGGGGCTGCCCAAGAGACCCAGTACTTC. This translates into CASSFRLAGAAQETQYF.

This chain joins TRBV6-5 and TRBJ1-2; 8 bases line up with TRBD1. The CDR3 totals 15 residues. CDR1 and CDR2 from the germline V gene are MNHEY and SVGAGI. Germline trimming cut 0 bases from V and 7 bases from J; bases unmatched to any gene: 7. CDR3 in amino acids: CASSYSATGGGGYTF. CDR3 DNA sequence: TGTGCCAGCAGTTACTCCGCCACAGGGGGGGGTGGCTACACCTTC.

CDR3: CAIRIDPQEDKNIQYF. The CDR3, as DNA: TGTGCCATCAGGATTGACCCCCAGGAGGACAAAAACATTCAGTACTTC. This rearrangement joins TRBV10-3 to TRBJ2-4; tentatively, D is TRBD2 (5 bases). There are 16 residues in the CDR3. Germline-derived CDR1 and CDR2 are ENHRY and SYGVKD. Between the trimmed V and J ends, which lost 6 bases and 3 bases, there was a span of 18 bases.

The V and J genes are TRBV4-2 and TRBJ2-3, with D possibly matching TRBD2 (6 bases). Germline V gene sequence: CDR1 LGHNA, CDR2 YNFKEQ. This CDR3 has 17 residues. The V gene lost 0 bases and the J gene lost 4 bases, with 17 bases spanning the gap. CDR3 residues: CASSQEPSGAGPDTQYF. The CDR3 DNA reads as TGTGCCAGCAGCCAAGAACCTTCCGGGGCGGGGCCAGATACGCAGTATTTT.

To note about this clone: Other DNA variants within this sample encode the same CDR3. The chain employs TRBV27 and TRBJ2-5; no clear D gene. CDR1 is MNHEY and CDR2 is SMNVEV in the germline V gene (reference sequence). V lost 3 bases, J lost 5 bases, and 10 bases lay in between. CDR3 length equals 13 residues. CDR3 loop: CASSFGPGETQYF. The CDR3 coding sequence is TGTGCCAGCAGTTTTGGCCCCGGGGAGACCCAGTACTTC.

This rearrangement joins TRBV11-2 to TRBJ2-3; the match to TRBD1 covers 7 bases. The junction had 6 bases not matched to a gene; V was cut back by 1 base and J by 8 bases. Germline V lookup: CDR1 SGHAT, CDR2 FQNNGV. This CDR3 contains 14 residues. The CDR3 DNA is TGTGCCAGCAGCTTAGTGAGGGGGCTGGGTACGCAGTATTTT. It encodes CASSLVRGLGTQYF.

CDR3 region: CASSNGGLTETQYF. As DNA, the CDR3 is TGTGCCAGCAGCAACGGGGGGCTGACAGAGACCCAGTACTTC. V gene TRBV11-3 combines with J gene TRBJ2-5; a possible D gene is TRBD2 (7 bases). The germline CDR1 and CDR2 sequences are SGHNT and YENEEA. The CDR3 has 14 residues. V was pared by 5 bases and J by 4 bases, with 14 bases between.

This clone has a handful of counts. V gene TRBV7-9 combines with J gene TRBJ1-2; a possible D gene is TRBD1 (5 bases). V gave up 3 bases and J gave up 7 bases, with 21 bases separating them. The CDR3 contains 16 residues. CDR1 SEHNR and CDR2 FQNEAQ come from the germline V gene (reference sequence). CDR3 residues: CASSFRDGIIAGGYTF. The CDR3 DNA is TGTGCCAGCAGCTTCCGGGACGGAATCATAGCGGGTGGCTACACCTTC.

The V and J genes are TRBV23-1 and TRBJ1-2; TRBD1 agrees at 7 bases. TRBV23-1 is treated as an ORF (open reading frame) with a function not yet certain. V was pared by 3 bases and J by 3 bases, with 7 bases of the junction left unmatched. The CDR3 extends over 15 amino acids. The CDR3, as DNA: TGCGCCAGCAGTCACGCGACAGGGTCGGACTATGGCTACACCTTC. It translates to CASSHATGSDYGYTF.

The chain has TRBV2 and TRBJ2-2, with 8 bases fitting TRBD1. V was clipped by 4 bases and J by 7 bases; unmatched bases: 11. Per germline, CDR1 SNHLY and CDR2 FYNNEI. The CDR3 extends over 16 amino acids. CDR3 amino acids: CASSVFRGQGFGELFF. DNA of the CDR3: TGTGCCAGCAGTGTTTTCAGGGGGCAAGGGTTCGGGGAGCTGTTTTTT.

The J gene is TRBJ2-7, the V gene TRBV29-1; possibly TRBD1 for D (6 bases). CDR1 is SQVTM, CDR2 ANQGSEA, per germline. Trimming took off 6 bases at V and 2 bases at J, with 17 bases between the two ends. The CDR3 covers 14 residues. CDR3 sequence reads: CSVASGQQAYEQYF. CDR3 nucleotides: TGCAGCGTAGCTTCCGGACAGCAAGCCTACGAGCAGTACTTC.